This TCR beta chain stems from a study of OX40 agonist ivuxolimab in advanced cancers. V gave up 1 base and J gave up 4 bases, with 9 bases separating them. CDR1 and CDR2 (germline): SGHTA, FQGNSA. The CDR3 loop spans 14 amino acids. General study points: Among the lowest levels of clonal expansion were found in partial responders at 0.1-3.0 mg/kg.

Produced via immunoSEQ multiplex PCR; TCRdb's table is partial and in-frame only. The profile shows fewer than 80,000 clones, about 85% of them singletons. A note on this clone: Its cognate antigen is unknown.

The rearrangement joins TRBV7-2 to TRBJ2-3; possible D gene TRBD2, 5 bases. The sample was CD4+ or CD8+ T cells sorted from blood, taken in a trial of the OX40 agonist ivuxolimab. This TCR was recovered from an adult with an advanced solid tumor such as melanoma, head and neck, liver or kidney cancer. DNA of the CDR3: TGTGCCAGCAGCTTAGAACTAGTCCCAGATACGCAGTATTTT. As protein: CASSLELVPDTQYF.